The entry that follows covers one TCR beta chain sequence. This entry comes from a study of blood T cell repertoires in COVID-19. Study overall: T cells, B-cell-depleted T cells, or PBMCs supplied cDNA or gDNA.

Authors' analysis steps: Using reference gene primer amplification, nucleated cell counts were estimated. The data were produced by immunoSEQ multiplex PCR, yet TCRdb's version contains in-frame clones alone and is incomplete. V and J calls and clone size are copied from that table; D and trimming were computed from the DNA. This sample has some 180,000 clones, with 86% found just once. The clonotype was recovered from a man aged 65-85 years with active or convalescent COVID-19. What was sequenced was peripheral blood.

For the CDR3, the DNA is TGTGCCAGTAGTACAGGACAGGGGGCCCTCAATTCACCCCTCCACTTT. Translated: CASSTGQGALNSPLHF. The V and J genes are TRBV19 and TRBJ1-6; 11 bases are a match to TRBD1. The V gene's germline CDR1 is LNHDA and CDR2 SQIVND (reference sequence). Trimming took 4 bases from V and 7 from J; bases not matched to a gene: 6. The CDR3 has 16 residues. Looking up the rest from reference TRBV19 and TRBJ1-6 gives the full variable domain: DGGITQSPKYLFRKEGQNVTLSCEQNLNHDAMYWYRQDPGQGLRLIYYSQIVNDFQKGDIAEGYSVSREKKESFPLTVTSAQKNPTAFYLCASSTGQGALNSPLHFGNGTRLTVT.